Following are 8 T cell receptor beta chains from one sample sequenced in a study of shared clonotypes between healthy human individuals (dated by TCRdb to the early 2020s). CD8 naive samples were CD45RO-negative cells positively selected for CCR7, giving a CD45RA+CCR7+ population that excluded TemRA cells. The receptor library was made with the immunoSEQ multiplex PCR assay. TCRdb took over this immuneACCESS table, retaining in-frame rearrangements with V and J assigned. Such tables are incomplete; in checked studies, under half of the missing clones stem from an unresolved V gene, and the remainder is unexplained. The sample records approximately 2,000,000 clones, over 85% of which are singletons. The ten top clones hold about 1.7% of the sample. Sequenced: naive CD8+ T cells from PBMCs. The sample's cell subset or site label, in plain terms: CD45RA+CCR7+. The receptors were sampled from a man in his late teens or twenties in good health. Some clones in this sample may be carry-over from other donors' samples.

The CDR3 DNA is TGCGCCAGCAGCCAAGATCTGTTCTTAGCCGGGGAGCTGTTTTTT. As protein: CASSQDLFLAGELFF. The rearrangement uses TRBV4-1 and TRBJ2-2; D not certain. Trimming left V 0 bases short and J 6 bases short, with 11 bases between. CDR1 and CDR2 from the germline V gene are MGHRA and YSYEKL. The CDR3 totals 15 residues.

The V call is TRBV30, the J call TRBJ2-7; 8 bases align to TRBD1. From germline, CDR1 is GTSNPN and CDR2 SVGIG (reference sequence). The CDR3 is 14 amino acids. Trimming took 4 bases from V and 0 from J; bases not matched to a gene: 5. The CDR3 DNA reads TGTGCCTGGAATACAGGGGGAAGCTCCTACGAGCAGTACTTC. The encoded protein is CAWNTGGSSYEQYF.

The V gene is TRBV19, the J gene TRBJ1-1; 10 positions agree with TRBD1. This CDR3 has 15 residues. The germline CDR1 and CDR2 sequences are LNHDA and SQIVND (reference sequence). Trimming cost V 9 bases and J 2 bases; bases outside gene matches: 9. The CDR3 nucleotides are TGTGCCAGCCAAGACAGGGGGCTTCTTAACACTGAAGCTTTCTTT. This translates into CASQDRGLLNTEAFF.

This clone was found once. The gene calls are TRBV7-8 and TRBJ2-7; no reliable D call. The CDR3 consists of 13 residues. V gave up 5 bases and J gave up 6 bases, with 14 bases separating them. From germline, CDR1 is SGHVS and CDR2 FQNEAQ. The CDR3 region has the DNA TGTGCCAGCAGCGGTGGGTCATCCCCCGAGCAGTACTTC. Protein: CASSGGSSPEQYF.

The rearrangement links TRBV10-2 to TRBJ1-1; D is undetermined. Per germline, CDR1 WSHSY and CDR2 SAAADI. The length of the CDR3 is 11 residues. V lost 4 bases and J 6 bases, leaving 6 bases between the germline ends. The CDR3 loop reads CASSAGAEAFF. The CDR3 nucleotides read TGCGCCAGCAGTGCGGGCGCTGAAGCTTTCTTT.

This clone was detected only once. The CDR3, as DNA: TGTGCCAGCAGCTTACAGGGATTTAACTATGGCTACACCTTC. It encodes CASSLQGFNYGYTF. The V and J genes are TRBV7-9 and TRBJ1-2, with a possible D match to TRBD1 (5 bases). V dropped 2 bases and J dropped 1 base, with 8 bases sitting between them. This CDR3 is built from 14 residues. Germline-derived CDR1 and CDR2 are SEHNR and FQNEAQ (reference sequence).

This chain connects TRBV29-1 to TRBJ1-3; D is undetermined. This CDR3 comprises 16 residues. The germline gives CDR1 SQVTM, CDR2 ANQGSEA. Trimming took off 4 bases at V and 0 bases at J, with 16 bases between the two ends. The CDR3 DNA reads as TGCAGCGTTGGAACGATGGACGGATCCTCTGGAAACACCATATATTTT. As protein: CSVGTMDGSSGNTIYF.

The chain is built from TRBV28 and TRBJ2-2, with 8 bases identical to TRBD1. There are 17 residues in the CDR3. Germline V CDR1 and CDR2: MDHEN, SYDVKM. Trimming took 2 bases from V and 3 from J; bases not matched to a gene: 8. CDR3 in amino acids: CASSLGVARGHTGELFF. The CDR3 DNA reads TGTGCCAGCAGTTTAGGGGTGGCCAGGGGGCACACCGGGGAGCTGTTTTTT.